The next 2 T cell receptor beta chains were all read from a single sample in a study of control samples from healthy donors and cancer patients. Generated by immunoSEQ multiplex PCR, the TCRdb table keeps only in-frame clones and is missing some. The sample yields thousands of clones, around three quarters seen once. The sequenced material came from formalin-fixed, paraffin-embedded tissue. These TCRs come from a male donor with melanoma.

V gene TRBV6-6 combines with J gene TRBJ1-6; TRBD1 aligns across 7 bases. The CDR3 runs to 15 residues. With 8 bases clipped from V and 6 bases from J, the junction kept 10 bases outside the gene matches. Germline V gene lookup returns CDR1 MNHNY and CDR2 SVGAGI (reference sequence). CDR3 region: CASDREGLGNSPLHF. The DNA of the CDR3 is TGTGCCAGCGACAGGGAGGGTTTAGGTAATTCACCCCTCCACTTT.

This chain uses TRBV5-6 with TRBJ1-6; perhaps TRBD1 as D (5 bases). V was trimmed by 0 bases and J by 7 bases, leaving 11 bases between them. CDR1 is SGHDT, CDR2 YYEEEE, per germline. This CDR3 region has 15 residues. The CDR3 bases are TGTGCCAGCAGCTTGGCGGGACTGCCAAATTCACCCCTCCACTTT. Translating gives CASSLAGLPNSPLHF.